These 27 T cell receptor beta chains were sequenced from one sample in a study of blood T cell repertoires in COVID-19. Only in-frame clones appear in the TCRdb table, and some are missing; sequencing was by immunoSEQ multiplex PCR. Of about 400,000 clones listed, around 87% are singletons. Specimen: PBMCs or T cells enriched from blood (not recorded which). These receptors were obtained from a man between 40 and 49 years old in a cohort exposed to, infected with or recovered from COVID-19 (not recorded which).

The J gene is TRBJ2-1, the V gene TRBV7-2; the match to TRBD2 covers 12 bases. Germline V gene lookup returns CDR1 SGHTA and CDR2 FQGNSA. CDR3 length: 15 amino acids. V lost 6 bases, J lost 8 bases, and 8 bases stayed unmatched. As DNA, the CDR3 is TGTGCCAGCAGTTTGACTAGCGGGAGTTGGGATGAGCAGTTCTTC. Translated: CASSLTSGSWDEQFF.

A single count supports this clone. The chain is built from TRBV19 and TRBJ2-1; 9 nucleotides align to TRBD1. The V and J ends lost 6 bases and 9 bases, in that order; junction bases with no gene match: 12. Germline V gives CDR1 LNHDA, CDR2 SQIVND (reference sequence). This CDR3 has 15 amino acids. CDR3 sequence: CASSQTGTGTGEQFF. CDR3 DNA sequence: TGTGCCAGTAGCCAGACCGGGACAGGGACAGGTGAGCAGTTCTTC. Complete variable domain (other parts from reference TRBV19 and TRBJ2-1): DGGITQSPKYLFRKEGQNVTLSCEQNLNHDAMYWYRQDPGQGLRLIYYSQIVNDFQKGDIAEGYSVSREKKESFPLTVTSAQKNPTAFYLCASSQTGTGTGEQFFGPGTRLTVL.

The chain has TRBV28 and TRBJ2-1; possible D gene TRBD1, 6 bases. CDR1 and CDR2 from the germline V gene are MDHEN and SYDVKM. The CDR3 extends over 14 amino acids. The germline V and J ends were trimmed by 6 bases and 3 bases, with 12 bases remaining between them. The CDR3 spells CASSSGQFYNEQFF. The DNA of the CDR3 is TGTGCCAGCAGCTCCGGACAGTTCTACAATGAGCAGTTCTTC.

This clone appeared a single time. CDR3 sequence reads: CAWKGAARAETQYF. The CDR3 DNA is TGTGCCTGGAAGGGGGCAGCCAGGGCGGAGACCCAGTACTTC. J is TRBJ2-5 and V is TRBV30; TRBD1 aligns across 7 bases. The CDR3 loop spans 14 amino acids. The V and J ends lost 4 bases and 5 bases, in that order; junction bases with no gene match: 10. Germline V gene sequence: CDR1 GTSNPN, CDR2 SVGIG (reference sequence).

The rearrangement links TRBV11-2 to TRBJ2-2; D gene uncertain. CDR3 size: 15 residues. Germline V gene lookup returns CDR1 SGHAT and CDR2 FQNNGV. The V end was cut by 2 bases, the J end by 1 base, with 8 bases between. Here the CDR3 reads CASSLRAGNTGELFF. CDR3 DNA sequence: TGTGCCAGCAGCTTACGCGCAGGGAACACCGGGGAGCTGTTTTTT.

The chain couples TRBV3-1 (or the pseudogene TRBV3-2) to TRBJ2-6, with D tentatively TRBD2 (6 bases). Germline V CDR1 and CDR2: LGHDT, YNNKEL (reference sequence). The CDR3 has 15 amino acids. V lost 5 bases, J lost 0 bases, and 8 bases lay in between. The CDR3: CASSSGFSGANVLTF. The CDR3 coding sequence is TGTGCCAGCAGCAGCGGGTTCTCTGGGGCCAACGTCCTGACTTTC.

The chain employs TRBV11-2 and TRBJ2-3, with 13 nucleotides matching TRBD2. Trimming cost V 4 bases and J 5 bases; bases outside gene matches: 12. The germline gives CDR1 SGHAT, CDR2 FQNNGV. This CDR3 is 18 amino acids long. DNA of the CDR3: TGTGCCAGCAGCTCCCAACGAGAACTAGCGGGAGGGTTAGATACGCAGTATTTT. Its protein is CASSSQRELAGGLDTQYF.

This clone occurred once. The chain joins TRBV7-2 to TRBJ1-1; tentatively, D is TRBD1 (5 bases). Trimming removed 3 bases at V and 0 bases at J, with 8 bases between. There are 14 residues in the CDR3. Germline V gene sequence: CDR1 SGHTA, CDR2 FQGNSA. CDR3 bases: TGTGCCAGCAGCTTCGACAGAATGAACACTGAAGCTTTCTTT. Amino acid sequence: CASSFDRMNTEAFF.

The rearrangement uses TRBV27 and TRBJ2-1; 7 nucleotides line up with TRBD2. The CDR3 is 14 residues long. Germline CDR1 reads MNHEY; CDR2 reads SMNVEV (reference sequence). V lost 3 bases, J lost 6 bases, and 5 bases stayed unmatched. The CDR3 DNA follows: TGTGCCAGCAGTTTTCAGCGGGAATCCAATGAGCAGTTCTTC. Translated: CASSFQRESNEQFF.

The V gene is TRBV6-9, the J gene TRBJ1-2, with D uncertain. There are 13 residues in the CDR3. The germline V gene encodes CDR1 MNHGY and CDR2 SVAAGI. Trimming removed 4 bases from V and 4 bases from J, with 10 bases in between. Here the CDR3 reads CASSCPGLYGYTF. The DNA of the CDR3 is TGTGCCAGCAGTTGCCCGGGTCTCTATGGCTACACCTTC.

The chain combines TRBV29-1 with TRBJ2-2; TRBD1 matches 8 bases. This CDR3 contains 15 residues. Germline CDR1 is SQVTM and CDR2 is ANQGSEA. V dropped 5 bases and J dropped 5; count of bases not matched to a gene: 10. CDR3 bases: TGCAGCGTTTCGGTACGGGACAGGTTAACCGGGGAGCTGTTTTTT. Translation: CSVSVRDRLTGELFF.

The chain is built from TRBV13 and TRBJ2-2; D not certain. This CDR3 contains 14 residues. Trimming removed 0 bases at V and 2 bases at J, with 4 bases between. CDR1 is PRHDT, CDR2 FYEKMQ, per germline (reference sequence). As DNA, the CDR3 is TGTGCCAGCAGCTTAGGGCGCAACACCGGGGAGCTGTTTTTT. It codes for CASSLGRNTGELFF.

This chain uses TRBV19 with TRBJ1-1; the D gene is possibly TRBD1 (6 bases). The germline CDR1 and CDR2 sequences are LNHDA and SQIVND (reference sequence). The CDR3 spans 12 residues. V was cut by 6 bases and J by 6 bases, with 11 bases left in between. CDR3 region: CASRWGGPEAFF. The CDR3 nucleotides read TGTGCCAGTAGATGGGGGGGGCCTGAAGCTTTCTTT.

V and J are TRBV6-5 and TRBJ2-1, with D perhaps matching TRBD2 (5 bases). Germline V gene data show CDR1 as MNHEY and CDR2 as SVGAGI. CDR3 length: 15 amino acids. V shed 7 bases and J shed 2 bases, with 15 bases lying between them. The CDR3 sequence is CASTRAAVPYNEQFF. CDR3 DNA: TGTGCCAGCACCAGAGCGGCGGTCCCCTACAATGAGCAGTTCTTC.

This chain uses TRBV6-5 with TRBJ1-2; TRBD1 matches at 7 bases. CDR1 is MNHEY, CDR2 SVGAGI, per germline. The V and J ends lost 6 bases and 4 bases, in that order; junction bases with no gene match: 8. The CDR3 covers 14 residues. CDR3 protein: CASSRDSSFYGYTF. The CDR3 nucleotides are TGTGCCAGCAGCAGGGACAGTTCTTTCTATGGCTACACCTTC.

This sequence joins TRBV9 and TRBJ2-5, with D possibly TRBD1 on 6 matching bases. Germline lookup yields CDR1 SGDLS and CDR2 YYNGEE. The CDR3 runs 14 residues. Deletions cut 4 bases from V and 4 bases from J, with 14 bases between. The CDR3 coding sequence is TGTGCCAGCAGCCTAGACAGGTCTCGAGAGACCCAGTACTTC. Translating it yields CASSLDRSRETQYF.

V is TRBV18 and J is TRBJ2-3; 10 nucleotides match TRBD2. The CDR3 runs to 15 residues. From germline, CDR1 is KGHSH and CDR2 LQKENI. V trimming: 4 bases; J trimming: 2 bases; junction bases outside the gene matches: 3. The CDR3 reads CASSRTSGDTDTQYF. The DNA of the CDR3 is TGTGCCAGCTCACGGACTAGCGGAGACACAGATACGCAGTATTTT.

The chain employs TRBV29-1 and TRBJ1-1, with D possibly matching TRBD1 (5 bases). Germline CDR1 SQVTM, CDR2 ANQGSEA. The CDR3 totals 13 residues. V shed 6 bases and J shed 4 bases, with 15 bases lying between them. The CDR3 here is CSVSREGSTEAFF. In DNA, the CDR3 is TGCAGCGTCTCCAGGGAGGGGTCCACTGAAGCTTTCTTT.

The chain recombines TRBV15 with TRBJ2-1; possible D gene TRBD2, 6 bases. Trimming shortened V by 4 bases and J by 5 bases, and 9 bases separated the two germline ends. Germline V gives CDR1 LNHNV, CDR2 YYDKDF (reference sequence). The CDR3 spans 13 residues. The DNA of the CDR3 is TGTGCCACCAGCAAGGACTACAACAATGAGCAGTTCTTC. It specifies CATSKDYNNEQFF.

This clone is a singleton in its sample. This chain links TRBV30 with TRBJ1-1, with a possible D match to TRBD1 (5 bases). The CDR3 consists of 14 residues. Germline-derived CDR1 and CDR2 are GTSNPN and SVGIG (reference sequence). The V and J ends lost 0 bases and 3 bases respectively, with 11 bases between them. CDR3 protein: CAWSVAGLYTEAFF. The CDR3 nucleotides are TGTGCCTGGAGTGTAGCAGGGTTGTACACTGAAGCTTTCTTT.

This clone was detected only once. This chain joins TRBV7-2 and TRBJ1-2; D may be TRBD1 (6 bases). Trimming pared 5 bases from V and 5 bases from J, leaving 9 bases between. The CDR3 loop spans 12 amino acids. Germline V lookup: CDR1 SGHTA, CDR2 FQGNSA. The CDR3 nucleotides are TGTGCCAGCAGCCCACAGGGATATGGCTACACCTTC. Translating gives CASSPQGYGYTF.

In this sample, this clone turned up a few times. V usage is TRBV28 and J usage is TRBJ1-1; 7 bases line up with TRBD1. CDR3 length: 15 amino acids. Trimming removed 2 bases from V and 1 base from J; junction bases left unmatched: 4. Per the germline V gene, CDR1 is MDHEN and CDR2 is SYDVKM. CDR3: CASSLQGTANTEAFF. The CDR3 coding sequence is TGTGCCAGCAGTTTACAAGGGACAGCGAACACTGAAGCTTTCTTT.

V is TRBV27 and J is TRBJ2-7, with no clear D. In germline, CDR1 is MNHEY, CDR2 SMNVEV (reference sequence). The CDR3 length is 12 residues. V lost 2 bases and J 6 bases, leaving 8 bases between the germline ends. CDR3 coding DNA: TGTGCCAGCAGTTTAACTGGGCTCGAGCAGTACTTC. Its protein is CASSLTGLEQYF.

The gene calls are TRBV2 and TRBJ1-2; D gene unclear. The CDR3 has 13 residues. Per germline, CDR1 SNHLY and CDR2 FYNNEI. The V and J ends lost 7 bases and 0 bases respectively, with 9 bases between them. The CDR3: CASKVQPNYGYTF. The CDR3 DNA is TGTGCCAGCAAGGTACAGCCTAACTATGGCTACACCTTC. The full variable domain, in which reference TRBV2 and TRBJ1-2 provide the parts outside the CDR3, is EPEVTQTPSHQVTQMGQEVILRCVPISNHLYFYWYRQILGQKVEFLVSFYNNEISEKSEIFDDQFSVERPDGSNFTLKIRSTKLEDSAMYFCASKVQPNYGYTFGSGTRLTVV.

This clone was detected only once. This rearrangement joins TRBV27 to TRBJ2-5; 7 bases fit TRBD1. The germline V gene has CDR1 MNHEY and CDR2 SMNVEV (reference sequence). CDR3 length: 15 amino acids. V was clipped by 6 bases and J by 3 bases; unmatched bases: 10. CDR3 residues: CASSRGTALKETQYF. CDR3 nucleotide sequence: TGTGCCAGCAGCAGGGGGACAGCCCTAAAAGAGACCCAGTACTTC.

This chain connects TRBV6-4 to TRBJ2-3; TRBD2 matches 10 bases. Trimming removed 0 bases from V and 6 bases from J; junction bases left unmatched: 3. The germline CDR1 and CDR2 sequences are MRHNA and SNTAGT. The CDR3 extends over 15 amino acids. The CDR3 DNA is TGTGCCAGCAGTGACTCCTATAGCGGGAGGGATACGCAGTATTTT. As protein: CASSDSYSGRDTQYF.

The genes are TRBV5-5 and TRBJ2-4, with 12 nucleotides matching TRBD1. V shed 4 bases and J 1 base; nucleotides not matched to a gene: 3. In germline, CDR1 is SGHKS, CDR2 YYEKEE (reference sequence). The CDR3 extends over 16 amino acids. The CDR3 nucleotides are TGTGCCAGCAGCCTGGGACAGGGGGCGGCCAAAAACATTCAGTACTTC. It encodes CASSLGQGAAKNIQYF. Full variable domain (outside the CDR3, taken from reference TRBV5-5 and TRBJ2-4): DAGVTQSPTHLIKTRGQQVTLRCSPISGHKSVSWYQQVLGQGPQFIFQYYEKEERGRGNFPDRFSARQFPNYSSELNVNALLLGDSALYLCASSLGQGAAKNIQYFGAGTRLSVL.